These 5 T cell receptor beta chains were sequenced from one sample in a study of shared clonotypes between healthy human individuals. CD45RO-negative CD8 cells positively selected for CCR7 made up the naive population, which excluded terminally differentiated effector memory CD45RA+ cells. TCRdb keeps only in-frame clones here, not all; method: immunoSEQ multiplex PCR. In the table there are about 2 million clones, 85% to 95% of which are singletons. Specimen: naive CD8+ T cells sorted from blood. These receptors all come from a man between 18 and 29 years old in good health.

Of note for this clone: Other DNA sequences in this specimen translate into the identical CDR3. V and J are TRBV2 and TRBJ2-7; 9 bases fit TRBD1. The CDR3 has 13 residues. Germline loops: CDR1 SNHLY, CDR2 FYNNEI. V gave up 6 bases and J gave up 1 base; unmatched junction bases: 1. CDR3 protein: CASRGTGSYEQYF. The DNA for the CDR3 is TGTGCCAGCAGGGGGACAGGGTCCTACGAGCAGTACTTC.

The chain links TRBV6-1 to TRBJ2-7; 8 bases line up with TRBD2. V trimming: 8 bases; J trimming: 0 bases; junction bases outside the gene matches: 9. This CDR3 has 15 residues. Germline V gene sequence: CDR1 MNHNS, CDR2 SASEGT. CDR3 sequence reads: CASVPGGTSSYEQYF. The CDR3 DNA sequence: TGTGCCAGCGTCCCGGGAGGGACGAGCTCCTACGAGCAGTACTTC.

The J gene is TRBJ2-5, the V gene TRBV9; 10 positions agree with TRBD1. The junction had 6 bases not matched to a gene; V was cut back by 3 bases and J by 4 bases. The CDR3 extends over 15 amino acids. The germline V gene has CDR1 SGDLS and CDR2 YYNGEE. CDR3 bases: TGTGCCAGCAGCGAGGGACAGGGGATGGTAGAGACCCAGTACTTC. Translation gives CASSEGQGMVETQYF.

The chain couples TRBV7-6 to TRBJ2-7; 9 bases fit TRBD1. This CDR3 is built from 16 residues. V was clipped by 4 bases and J by 2 bases; unmatched bases: 9. The germline CDR1 and CDR2 sequences are SGHVS and FNYEAQ. The CDR3: CASSWGQGIGAYEQYF. The CDR3 nucleotides are TGTGCCAGCAGCTGGGGACAGGGCATCGGGGCCTACGAGCAGTACTTC. Full variable domain (missing parts from reference TRBV7-6 and TRBJ2-7): GAGVSQSPRYKVTKRGQDVALRCDPISGHVSLYWYRQALGQGPEFLTYFNYEAQQDKSGLPNDRFSAERPEGSISTLTIQRTEQRDSAMYRCASSWGQGIGAYEQYFGPGTRLTVT.

This clone was detected once. The chain has TRBV7-6 and TRBJ2-3; 13 nucleotides line up with TRBD2. The junction had 8 bases not matched to a gene; V was cut back by 5 bases and J by 3 bases. Germline V gene lookup returns CDR1 SGHVS and CDR2 FNYEAQ. The CDR3 consists of 17 residues. The CDR3 is CASSAGLAGTDTDTQYF. In DNA form, the CDR3 reads TGTGCCAGCAGCGCGGGACTAGCGGGGACCGATACAGATACGCAGTATTTT.